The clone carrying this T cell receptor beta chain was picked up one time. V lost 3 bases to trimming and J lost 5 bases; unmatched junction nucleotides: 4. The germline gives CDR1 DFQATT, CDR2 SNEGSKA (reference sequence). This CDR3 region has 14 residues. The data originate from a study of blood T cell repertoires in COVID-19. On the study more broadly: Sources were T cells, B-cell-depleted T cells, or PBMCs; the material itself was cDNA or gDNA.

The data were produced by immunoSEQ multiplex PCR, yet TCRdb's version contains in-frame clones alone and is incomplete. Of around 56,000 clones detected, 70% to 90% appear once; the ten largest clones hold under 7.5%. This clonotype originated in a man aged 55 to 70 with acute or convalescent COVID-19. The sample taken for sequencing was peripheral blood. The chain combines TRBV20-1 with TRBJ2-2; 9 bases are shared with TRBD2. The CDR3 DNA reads TGCAGTGCTAGTATAGCGGGGGTGACCGGGGAGCTGTTTTTT. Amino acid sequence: CSASIAGVTGELFF.